This T cell receptor (beta chain) originates from a study of long-term antiretroviral therapy in people with HIV. Across the study: By about a decade, the earliest samples predate the 2015 immediate-ART recommendation. Points from the study as a whole: Increased diversity was seen after ART, yet it remained lower than in transplant donor controls. In HIV, the repertoires covered a tighter span of CDR3 lengths than in controls.

The germline V gene encodes CDR1 MNHEY and CDR2 SMNVEV (reference sequence). There are 16 residues in the CDR3. V was shortened by 5 bases and J by 1 base, with 15 bases between the two germline ends. Investigators performed immunoSEQ version v3.0 at survey level. Sequenced by immunoSEQ multiplex PCR; TCRdb stores in-frame clones only, minus some. In the table there are over 15,000 clones, roughly 96% of which are singletons. This clone was detected a few times. Its antigen remains unknown. Sample: unsorted PBMCs, taken 10 to 13 years after starting antiretroviral therapy. V is TRBV27 and J is TRBJ1-5; tentative D call: TRBD1 (6 bases). This receptor was taken from a man under 40 with HIV. Here the CDR3 DNA reads TGTGCCAGCAGTCACACCGGACAGTTCAGCAATCAGCCCCAGCATTTT. This translates into CASSHTGQFSNQPQHF.